The 13 T cell receptor beta chains listed next were all sequenced from one sample in a study of blood T cell repertoires in COVID-19. Sequenced by immunoSEQ multiplex PCR; TCRdb stores in-frame clones only, minus some. Altogether roughly 330,000 clones are present, about 90% being singletons, with the ten largest covering around 6.6%. The specimen was peripheral blood. Receptors originate from a man younger than 35 who had recovered from COVID-19.

The chain employs TRBV25-1 and TRBJ1-2; tentatively, D is TRBD1 (6 bases). The CDR3 has 14 residues. Germline V gene data show CDR1 as MGHDK and CDR2 as SYGVNS. Between the trimmed V and J ends, which lost 5 bases and 8 bases, there was a span of 18 bases. CDR3 sequence (DNA): TGTGCCAGCAGTTTACAGGGTGAGGGTTTGGGCTACACCTTC. It encodes CASSLQGEGLGYTF.

This chain joins TRBV11-3 and TRBJ2-1; D might be TRBD2 (5 bases). This CDR3 is 15 amino acids long. V was pared by 6 bases and J by 5 bases, with 17 bases between. Germline loops: CDR1 SGHNT, CDR2 YENEEA. The CDR3 DNA reads as TGTGCCAGCAGTTTTTCCCGGGCCGGGGACAATGAGCAGTTCTTC. Its protein product is CASSFSRAGDNEQFF.

As for this clone: An end of the junction differs from the germline gene, which may be a read error. The chain employs TRBV7-2 and TRBJ1-2; D remains ambiguous. This CDR3 comprises 11 residues. Germline-derived CDR1 and CDR2 are SGHTA and FQGNSA. CDR3 amino acids: CASSLAPSVLF. The CDR3 DNA sequence: TGTGCCAGCAGCTTAGCCCCGTCCGTCCTCTTC.

The genes are TRBV6-1 and TRBJ1-2; D gene ambiguous. The ends were cut back, 2 bases at V and 6 bases at J, with 13 bases in the middle. This CDR3 contains 14 residues. Germline CDR1 MNHNS, CDR2 SASEGT. The CDR3 region is CASSELARGNGYTF. The CDR3 DNA reads TGTGCCAGCAGTGAACTGGCCAGAGGGAATGGCTACACCTTC.

The chain employs TRBV10-3 and TRBJ1-5; possible D gene TRBD1, 5 bases. V was pared by 4 bases and J by 6 bases, with 16 bases between. CDR1 and CDR2 from the germline V gene are ENHRY and SYGVKD. This CDR3 has 15 amino acids. In DNA, the CDR3 is TGTGCCATCAGTGGGGGCAGGGTAAGTGGTCAGCCCCAGCATTTT. This translates into CAISGGRVSGQPQHF.

J is TRBJ1-2 and V is TRBV7-9; TRBD1 matches 8 bases. The J segment lost 7 bases and the V segment lost 4 bases, leaving 8 bases of the junction unmatched. The CDR3 spans 14 residues. Per the germline V gene, CDR1 is SEHNR and CDR2 is FQNEAQ (reference sequence). CDR3 DNA: TGTGCCAGCAGCTCCCAGGGGGCGGTAGGTGGCTACACCTTC. Translation: CASSSQGAVGGYTF. Supplemented by reference TRBV7-9 and TRBJ1-2, the full variable domain reads DTGVSQNPRHKITKRGQNVTFRCDPISEHNRLYWYRQTLGQGPEFLTYFQNEAQLEKSRLLSDRFSAERPKGSFSTLEIQRTEQGDSAMYLCASSSQGAVGGYTFGSGTRLTVV.

V and J are TRBV6-5 and TRBJ1-6; D gene ambiguous. This CDR3 has 14 amino acids. Between the trimmed V and J ends, which lost 2 bases and 8 bases, there was a span of 10 bases. Germline V gene sequence: CDR1 MNHEY, CDR2 SVGAGI. CDR3 nucleotide sequence: TGTGCCAGCAGTTACGGTATTTCGGATTCACCCCTCCACTTT. Translating it yields CASSYGISDSPLHF.

There are a few counts of this clone. CDR3: CASSPPLGQETQYF. CDR3 nucleotide sequence: TGTGCCAGCTCACCACCGCTAGGCCAGGAGACCCAGTACTTC. This chain joins TRBV18 and TRBJ2-5; D gene unclear. V lost 0 bases and J 5 bases, leaving 10 bases between the germline ends. CDR1 and CDR2 from the germline V gene are KGHSH and LQKENI. CDR3 length equals 14 residues.

With respect to this clone: Other DNA variants within this sample encode the same CDR3. The chain recombines TRBV4-1 with TRBJ1-2, with no clear D. Trimming left V 0 bases short and J 4 bases short, with 6 bases between. CDR3 length: 13 residues. Germline V gene data show CDR1 as MGHRA and CDR2 as YSYEKL. CDR3 sequence reads: CASSQDLSYGYTF. The CDR3 DNA reads as TGCGCCAGCAGCCAAGATCTCAGCTATGGCTACACCTTC.

This clone was counted between two and nine times. The genes are TRBV7-2 and TRBJ1-2, with a weak D call TRBD1 (5 bases). The CDR3 has 13 amino acids. Trimming took 1 base from V and 7 from J, leaving 10 bases between them. Germline V lookup: CDR1 SGHTA, CDR2 FQGNSA. The CDR3 DNA follows: TGTGCCAGCAGCTTAGATCGGGGGTTTGGCTACACCTTC. As protein: CASSLDRGFGYTF.

The chain has TRBV11-2 and TRBJ1-2; TRBD1 might be the D (6 bases). CDR3 size: 14 residues. The germline V gene encodes CDR1 SGHAT and CDR2 FQNNGV. The germline V and J ends were trimmed by 5 bases and 0 bases, with 10 bases remaining between them. CDR3 protein: CASSPRDTNYGYTF. The CDR3 DNA sequence: TGTGCCAGCAGCCCCCGGGACACTAACTATGGCTACACCTTC. The full variable domain, with the rest looked up from reference TRBV11-2 and TRBJ1-2, is EAGVAQSPRYKIIEKRQSVAFWCNPISGHATLYWYQQILGQGPKLLIQFQNNGVVDDSQLPKDRFSAERLKGVDSTLKIQPAKLEDSAVYLCASSPRDTNYGYTFGSGTRLTVV.

Points on this clone: This CDR3 is also generated by other DNA sequences in the sample. The chain is built from TRBV3-1 (or the pseudogene TRBV3-2) and TRBJ1-1; 8 bases are shared with TRBD1. The germline CDR1 and CDR2 sequences are LGHDT and YNNKEL (reference sequence). This CDR3 is 13 amino acids long. Trimming took 3 bases from V and 4 from J; bases not matched to a gene: 1. CDR3 in amino acids: CASSQDRATEAFF. In DNA form, the CDR3 reads TGTGCCAGCAGCCAGGACAGGGCCACTGAAGCTTTCTTT.

This sequence joins TRBV9 and TRBJ2-7; 10 nucleotides line up with TRBD2. There are 15 residues in the CDR3. V shed 3 bases, J shed 5 bases, and the junction held 8 bases outside the gene matches. The germline V gene has CDR1 SGDLS and CDR2 YYNGEE. The CDR3 spells CASSDLAGASDEQYF. In nucleotides, the CDR3 is TGTGCCAGCAGCGACCTAGCGGGAGCGAGCGACGAGCAGTACTTC. The full variable domain, completed using reference TRBV9 and TRBJ2-7, is DSGVTQTPKHLITATGQRVTLRCSPRSGDLSVYWYQQSLDQGLQFLIQYYNGEERAKGNILERFSAQQFPDLHSELNLSSLELGDSALYFCASSDLAGASDEQYFGPGTRLTVT.